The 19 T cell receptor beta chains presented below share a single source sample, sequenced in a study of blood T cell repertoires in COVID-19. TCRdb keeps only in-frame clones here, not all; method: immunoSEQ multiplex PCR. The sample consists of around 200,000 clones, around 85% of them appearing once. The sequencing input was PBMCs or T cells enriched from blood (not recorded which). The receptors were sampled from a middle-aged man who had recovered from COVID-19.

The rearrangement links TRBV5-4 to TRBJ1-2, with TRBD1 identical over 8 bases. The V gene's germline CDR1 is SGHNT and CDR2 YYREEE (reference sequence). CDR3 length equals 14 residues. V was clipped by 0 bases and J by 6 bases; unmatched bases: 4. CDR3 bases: TGTGCCAGCAGCTTGGTAGACAGGGGAGATGGCTACACCTTC. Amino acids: CASSLVDRGDGYTF.

CDR3 nucleotide sequence: TGTGCCAGCCGGGGTTTGCGGGGACTCGACTATGGCTACACCTTC. Protein sequence: CASRGLRGLDYGYTF. J is TRBJ1-2 and V is TRBV6-5; TRBD1 is a possible D gene (5 bases). Per germline, CDR1 MNHEY and CDR2 SVGAGI. The CDR3 is 15 amino acids. V lost 8 bases and J 3 bases, leaving 19 bases between the germline ends.

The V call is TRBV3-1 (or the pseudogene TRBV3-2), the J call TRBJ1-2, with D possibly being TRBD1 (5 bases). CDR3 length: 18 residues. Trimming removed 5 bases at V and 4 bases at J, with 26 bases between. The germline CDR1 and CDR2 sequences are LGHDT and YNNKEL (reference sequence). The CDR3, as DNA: TGTGCCAGCAGCGGCAGCTTAACTACGGGGGAACGGGGCTATGGCTACACCTTC. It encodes CASSGSLTTGERGYGYTF.

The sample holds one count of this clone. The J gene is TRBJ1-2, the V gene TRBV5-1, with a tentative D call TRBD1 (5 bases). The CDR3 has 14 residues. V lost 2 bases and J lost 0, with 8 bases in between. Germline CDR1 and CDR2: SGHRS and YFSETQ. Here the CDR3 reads CASSLDSANYGYTF. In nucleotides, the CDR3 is TGCGCCAGCAGCTTAGACAGTGCTAACTATGGCTACACCTTC.

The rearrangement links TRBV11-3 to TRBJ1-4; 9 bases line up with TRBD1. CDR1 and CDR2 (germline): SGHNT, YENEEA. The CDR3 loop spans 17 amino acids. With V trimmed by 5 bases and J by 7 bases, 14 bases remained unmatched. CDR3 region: CASSPGQGIGAGEKLFF. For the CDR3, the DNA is TGTGCCAGCAGCCCTGGACAGGGGATAGGGGCTGGTGAAAAACTGTTTTTT.

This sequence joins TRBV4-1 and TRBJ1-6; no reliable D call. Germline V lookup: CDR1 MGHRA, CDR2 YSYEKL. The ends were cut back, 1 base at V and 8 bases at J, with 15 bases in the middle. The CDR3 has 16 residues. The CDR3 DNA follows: TGCGCCAGCAGCCAAGTTTTCGGCGGGCGGGATTCACCCCTCCACTTT. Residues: CASSQVFGGRDSPLHF.

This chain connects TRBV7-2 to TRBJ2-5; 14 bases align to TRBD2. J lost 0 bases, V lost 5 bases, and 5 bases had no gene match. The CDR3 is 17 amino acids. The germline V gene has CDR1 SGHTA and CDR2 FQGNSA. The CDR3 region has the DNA TGTGCCAGCAGCCAGGGACTAGCGGGAGAGTACCAAGAGACCCAGTACTTC. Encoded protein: CASSQGLAGEYQETQYF.

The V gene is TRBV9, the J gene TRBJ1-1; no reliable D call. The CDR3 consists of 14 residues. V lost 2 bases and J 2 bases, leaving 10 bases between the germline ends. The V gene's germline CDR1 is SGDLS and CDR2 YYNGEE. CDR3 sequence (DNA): TGTGCCAGCAGCGTTCACGGGGAAAACACTGAAGCTTTCTTT. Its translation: CASSVHGENTEAFF.

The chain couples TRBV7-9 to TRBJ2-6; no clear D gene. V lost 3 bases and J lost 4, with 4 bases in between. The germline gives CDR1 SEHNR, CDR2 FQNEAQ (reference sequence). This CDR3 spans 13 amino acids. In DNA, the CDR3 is TGTGCCAGCAGCTTTCAAGGGGCCAACGTCCTGACTTTC. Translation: CASSFQGANVLTF.

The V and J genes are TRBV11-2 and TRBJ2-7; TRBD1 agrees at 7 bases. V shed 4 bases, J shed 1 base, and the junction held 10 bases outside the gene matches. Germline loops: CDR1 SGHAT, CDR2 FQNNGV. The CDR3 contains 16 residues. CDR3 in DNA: TGTGCCAGCAGCTCAGTCCGGGACAGAAATTCCTACGAGCAGTACTTC. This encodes CASSSVRDRNSYEQYF.

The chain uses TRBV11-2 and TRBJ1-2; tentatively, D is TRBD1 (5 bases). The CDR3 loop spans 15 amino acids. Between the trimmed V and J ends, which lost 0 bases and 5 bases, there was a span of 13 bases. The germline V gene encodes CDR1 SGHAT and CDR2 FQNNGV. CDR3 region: CASSLDSRGSYGYTF. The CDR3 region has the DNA TGTGCCAGCAGCTTAGATTCGCGGGGGAGTTATGGCTACACCTTC.

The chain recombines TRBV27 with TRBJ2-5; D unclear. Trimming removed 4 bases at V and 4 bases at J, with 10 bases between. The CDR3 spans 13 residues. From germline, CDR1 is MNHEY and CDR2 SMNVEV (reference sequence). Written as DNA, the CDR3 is TGTGCCAGCAGTTATGGTCCGGGAGAGACCCAGTACTTC. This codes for CASSYGPGETQYF.

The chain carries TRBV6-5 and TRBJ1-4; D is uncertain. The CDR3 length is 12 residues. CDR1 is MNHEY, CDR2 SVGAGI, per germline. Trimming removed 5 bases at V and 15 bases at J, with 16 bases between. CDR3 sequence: CASSPGGREMFF. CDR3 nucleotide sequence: TGTGCCAGCAGTCCCGGAGGTCGCGAGATGTTTTTT.

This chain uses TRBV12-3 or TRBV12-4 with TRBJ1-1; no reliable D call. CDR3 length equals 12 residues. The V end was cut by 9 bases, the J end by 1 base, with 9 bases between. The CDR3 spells CASEGGNTEAFF. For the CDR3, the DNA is TGTGCCAGTGAGGGTGGGAACACTGAAGCTTTCTTT.

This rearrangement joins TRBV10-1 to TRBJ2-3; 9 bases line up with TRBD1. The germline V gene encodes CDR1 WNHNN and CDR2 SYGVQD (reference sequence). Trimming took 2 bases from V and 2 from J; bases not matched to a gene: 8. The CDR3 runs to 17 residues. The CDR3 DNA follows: TGCGCCAGCAGTGAGGTACGACGGGACAGGGCCACAGATACGCAGTATTTT. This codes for CASSEVRRDRATDTQYF.

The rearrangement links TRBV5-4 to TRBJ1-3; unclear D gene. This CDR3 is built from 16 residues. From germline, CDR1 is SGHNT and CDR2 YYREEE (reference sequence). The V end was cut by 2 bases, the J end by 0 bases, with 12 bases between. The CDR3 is CASSFSGAYSGNTIYF. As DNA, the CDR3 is TGTGCCAGCAGCTTCAGCGGAGCGTACTCTGGAAACACCATATATTTT. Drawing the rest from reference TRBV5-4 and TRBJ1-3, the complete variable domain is ETGVTQSPTHLIKTRGQQVTLRCSSQSGHNTVSWYQQALGQGPQFIFQYYREEENGRGNFPPRFSGLQFPNYSSELNVNALELDDSALYLCASSFSGAYSGNTIYFGEGSWLTVV.

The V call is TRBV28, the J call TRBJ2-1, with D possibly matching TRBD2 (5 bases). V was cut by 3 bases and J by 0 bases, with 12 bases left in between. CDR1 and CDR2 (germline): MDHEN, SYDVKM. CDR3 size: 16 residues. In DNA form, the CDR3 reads TGTGCCAGCAGTTTCTCGCGAGGGAGCTCCTACAATGAGCAGTTCTTC. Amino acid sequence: CASSFSRGSSYNEQFF. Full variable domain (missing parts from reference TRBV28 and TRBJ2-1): DVKVTQSSRYLVKRTGEKVFLECVQDMDHENMFWYRQDPGLGLRLIYFSYDVKMKEKGDIPEGYSVSREKKERFSLILESASTNQTSMYLCASSFSRGSSYNEQFFGPGTRLTVL.

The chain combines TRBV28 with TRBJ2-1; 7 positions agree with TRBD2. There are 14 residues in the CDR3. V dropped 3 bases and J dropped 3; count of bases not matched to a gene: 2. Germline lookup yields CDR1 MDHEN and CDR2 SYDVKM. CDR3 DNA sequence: TGTGCCAGCAGTTTCCGGGACTACTACAATGAGCAGTTCTTC. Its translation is CASSFRDYYNEQFF.

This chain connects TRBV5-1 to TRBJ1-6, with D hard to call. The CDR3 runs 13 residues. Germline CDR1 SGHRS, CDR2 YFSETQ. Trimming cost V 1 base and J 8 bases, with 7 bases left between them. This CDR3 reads CASSLRLYSPLHF. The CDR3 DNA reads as TGCGCCAGCAGCTTGCGTCTGTATTCACCCCTCCACTTT. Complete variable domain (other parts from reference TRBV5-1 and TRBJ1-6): KAGVTQTPRYLIKTRGQQVTLSCSPISGHRSVSWYQQTPGQGLQFLFEYFSETQRNKGNFPGRFSGRQFSNSRSEMNVSTLELGDSALYLCASSLRLYSPLHFGNGTRLTVT.